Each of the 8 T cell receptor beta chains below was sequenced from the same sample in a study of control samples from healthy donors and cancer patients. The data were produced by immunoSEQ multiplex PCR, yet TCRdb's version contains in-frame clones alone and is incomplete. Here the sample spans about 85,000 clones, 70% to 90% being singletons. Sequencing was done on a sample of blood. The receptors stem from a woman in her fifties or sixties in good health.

The CDR3 sequence: CASSSPFAGLYEQYF. CDR3 coding DNA: TGTGCCAGCAGTTCCCCATTCGCGGGACTCTACGAGCAGTACTTC. The J gene is TRBJ2-7, the V gene TRBV6-2 or TRBV6-3, with D possibly matching TRBD2 (6 bases). Trimming left V 4 bases short and J 3 bases short, with 16 bases between. Germline CDR1 is MNHEY and CDR2 is SVGEGT. The CDR3 contains 15 residues.

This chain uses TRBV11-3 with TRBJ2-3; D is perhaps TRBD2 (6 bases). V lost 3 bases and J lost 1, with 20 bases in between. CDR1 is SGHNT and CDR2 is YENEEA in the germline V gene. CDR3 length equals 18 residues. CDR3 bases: TGTGCCAGCAGCTTGCGACGGTGGTTCGGGGGAGGCACAGATACGCAGTATTTT. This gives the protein CASSLRRWFGGGTDTQYF.

The CDR3 reads CASSPRQSNTGELFF. In nucleotides, the CDR3 is TGTGCCAGCTCACCAAGGCAATCGAACACCGGGGAGCTGTTTTTT. This sequence joins TRBV18 and TRBJ2-2; D gene unclear. The germline V gene has CDR1 KGHSH and CDR2 LQKENI. V was cut by 2 bases and J by 0 bases, with 7 bases left in between. This CDR3 is built from 15 residues.

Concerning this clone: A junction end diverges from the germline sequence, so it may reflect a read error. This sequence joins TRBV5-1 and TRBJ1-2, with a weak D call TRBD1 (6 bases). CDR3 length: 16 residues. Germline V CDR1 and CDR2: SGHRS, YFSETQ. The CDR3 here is CASSSGGLTPNYGYTF. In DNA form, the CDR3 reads TGCGCCAGCAGCTCCGGGGGGCTTACTCCTAATTATGGCTACACCTTC.

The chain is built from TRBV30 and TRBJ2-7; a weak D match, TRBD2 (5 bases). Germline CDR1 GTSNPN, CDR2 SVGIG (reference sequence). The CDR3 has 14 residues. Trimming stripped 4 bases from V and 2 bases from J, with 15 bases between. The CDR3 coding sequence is TGTGCCTGGAATCTAGGACTGCCACCCTACGAGCAGTACTTC. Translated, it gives CAWNLGLPPYEQYF.

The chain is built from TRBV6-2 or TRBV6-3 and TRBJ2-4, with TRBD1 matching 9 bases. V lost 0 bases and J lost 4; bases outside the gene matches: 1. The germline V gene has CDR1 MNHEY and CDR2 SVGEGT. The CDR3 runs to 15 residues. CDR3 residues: CASSYSDRGKNIQYF. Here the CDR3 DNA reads TGTGCCAGCAGTTACTCGGACAGGGGAAAAAACATTCAGTACTTC.

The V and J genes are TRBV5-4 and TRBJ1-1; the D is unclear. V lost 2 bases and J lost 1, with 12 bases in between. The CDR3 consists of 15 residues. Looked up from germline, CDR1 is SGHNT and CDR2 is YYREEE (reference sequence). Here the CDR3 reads CASSLSLSQNTEAFF. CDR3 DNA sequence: TGTGCCAGCAGCTTAAGTCTCTCTCAGAACACTGAAGCTTTCTTT.

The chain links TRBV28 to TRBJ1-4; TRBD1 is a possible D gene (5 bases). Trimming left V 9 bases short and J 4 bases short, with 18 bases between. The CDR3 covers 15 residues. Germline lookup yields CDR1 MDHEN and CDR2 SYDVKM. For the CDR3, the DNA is TGTGCCAGTAGCAGGGACCAAGGCGGTAATGAAAAACTGTTTTTT. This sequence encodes CASSRDQGGNEKLFF.